This T cell receptor (beta chain) was identified in a study of blood T cells in healthy people across ages. Germline V gives CDR1 DFQATT, CDR2 SNEGSKA (reference sequence). This CDR3 spans 13 amino acids. A word on this clonotype: One end of the junction varies from germline; a read error may be responsible.

With a J-beta primer mix and a sample-barcoded 5' primer, a second PCR ran about 7 to 11 cycles. TCRdb re-called the 5' RACE reads through MiXCR, storing one row per CDR3 protein. The sample carries roughly 680,000 distinct CDR3 sequences, around 21% recorded once. Sequencing was carried out using blood. This rearrangement joins TRBV20-1 to TRBJ2-5, with D perhaps given as TRBD1 or TRBD2 (7 bases each). This sequence was found in a man in his 70s in good health. The CDR3 protein is CGLVRGAQETQYF. For the CDR3, the DNA is TGTGGACTAGTCAGGGGGGCGCAAGAGACCCAGTACTTC.